This T cell receptor (beta chain) stems from a study of tissue T cells after allogeneic stem cell transplantation. Broader study findings: Anatomically similar tissues had similar TCR repertoires within each patient. Some tissue clones might be persisting host cells; their alloreactivity or antigen specificity was not determined. Blood and spleen captured only part of the tissue TCR repertoire.

Specified time point: mouse harvest day 7 after allogeneic transplant. Tail vein injection delivered 10^7 T-cell-depleted bone marrow cells and 10^6 splenic CD5+ T cells. B6 (H2b) cells into BALB/c (H2d) mice; tissues taken at day 7 or 14. Germline CDR1 SGHLS, CDR2 HYDKME. V lost 1 base to trimming and J lost 2 bases, with 7 bases between them. The CDR3 is 14 amino acids. In the case of this clone: As yet, its antigen is unknown. Any gene name here is a mouse gene name. The CDR3 end falls 1 residue outside the read, so it is completed with the germline J gene.

Assay used: immunoSEQ multiplex PCR; TCRdb lists only in-frame clones, some missing. The top ten clones hold roughly 4.9% of a sample with 7,000 to 8,000 clones, 40% to 60% of them seen once. This TCR derives from a female BALB/c mouse given C57BL/6 T cells with graft-versus-host disease after an allogeneic hematopoietic cell transplant. This chain links TRBV12-2 with TRBJ2-2, with a weak D call TRBD1 (5 bases). Source material: gut tissue. The DNA read from the CDR3 is TGTGCCAGCTCTCTTGCAGGGAACACCGGGCAGCTCTAC. This sequence encodes CASSLAGNTGQLY. The complete CDR3 protein is CASSLAGNTGQLYF.